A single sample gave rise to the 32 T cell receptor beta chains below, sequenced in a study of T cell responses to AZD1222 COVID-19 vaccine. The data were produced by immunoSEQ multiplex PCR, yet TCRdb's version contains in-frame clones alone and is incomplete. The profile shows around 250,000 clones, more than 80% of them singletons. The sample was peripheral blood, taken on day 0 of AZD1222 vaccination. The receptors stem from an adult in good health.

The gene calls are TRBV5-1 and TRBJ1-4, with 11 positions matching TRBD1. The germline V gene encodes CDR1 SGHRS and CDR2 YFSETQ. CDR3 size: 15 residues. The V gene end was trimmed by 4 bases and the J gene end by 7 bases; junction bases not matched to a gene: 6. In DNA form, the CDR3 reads TGCGCCAGCAGCGGGACAGGGGGTGGAGGTGAAAAACTGTTTTTT. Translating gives CASSGTGGGGEKLFF. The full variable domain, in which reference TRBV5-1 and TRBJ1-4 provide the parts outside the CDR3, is KAGVTQTPRYLIKTRGQQVTLSCSPISGHRSVSWYQQTPGQGLQFLFEYFSETQRNKGNFPGRFSGRQFSNSRSEMNVSTLELGDSALYLCASSGTGGGGEKLFFGSGTQLSVL.

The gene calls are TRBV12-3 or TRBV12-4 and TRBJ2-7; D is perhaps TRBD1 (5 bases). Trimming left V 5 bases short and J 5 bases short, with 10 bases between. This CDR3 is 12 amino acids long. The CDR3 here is CASSNRSHEQYF. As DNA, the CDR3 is TGTGCCAGCAGTAACAGGTCCCACGAGCAGTACTTC.

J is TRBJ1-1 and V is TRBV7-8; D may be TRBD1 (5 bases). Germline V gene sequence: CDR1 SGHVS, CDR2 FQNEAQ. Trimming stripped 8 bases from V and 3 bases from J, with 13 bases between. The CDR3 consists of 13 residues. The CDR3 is CASQPGLDTEAFF. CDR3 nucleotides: TGTGCCAGCCAGCCGGGGCTTGACACTGAAGCTTTCTTT. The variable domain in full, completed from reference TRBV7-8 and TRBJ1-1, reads GAGVSQSPRYKVAKRGQDVALRCDPISGHVSLFWYQQALGQGPEFLTYFQNEAQLDKSGLPSDRFFAERPEGSVSTLKIQRTQQEDSAVYLCASQPGLDTEAFFGQGTRLTVV.

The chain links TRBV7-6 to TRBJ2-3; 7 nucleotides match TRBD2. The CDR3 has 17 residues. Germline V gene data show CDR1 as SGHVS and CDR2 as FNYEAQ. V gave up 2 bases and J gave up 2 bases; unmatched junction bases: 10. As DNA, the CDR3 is TGTGCCAGCAGCTTACTTAGCGGGTCCGCCCCCACAGATACGCAGTATTTT. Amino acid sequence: CASSLLSGSAPTDTQYF.

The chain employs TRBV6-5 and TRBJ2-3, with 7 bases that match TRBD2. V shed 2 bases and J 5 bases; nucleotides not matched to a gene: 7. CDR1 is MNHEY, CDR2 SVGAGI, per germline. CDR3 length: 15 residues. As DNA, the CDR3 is TGTGCCAGCAGTTACGGTCGATTAGCGGGAGATACGCAGTATTTT. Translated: CASSYGRLAGDTQYF.

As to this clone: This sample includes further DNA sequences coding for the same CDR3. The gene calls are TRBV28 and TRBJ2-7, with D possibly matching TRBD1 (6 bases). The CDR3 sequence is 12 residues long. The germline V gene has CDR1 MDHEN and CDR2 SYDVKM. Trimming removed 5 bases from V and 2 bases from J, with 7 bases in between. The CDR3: CASSRTAYEQYF. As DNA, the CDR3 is TGTGCCAGCAGTAGGACAGCCTACGAGCAGTACTTC.

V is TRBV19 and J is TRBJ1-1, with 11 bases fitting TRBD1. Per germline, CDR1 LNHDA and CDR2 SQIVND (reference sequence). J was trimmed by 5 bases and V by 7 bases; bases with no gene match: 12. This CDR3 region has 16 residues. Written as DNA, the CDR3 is TGTGCCAGTATCCCCAGACGGACAGGGGGCGGGACTGAAGCTTTCTTT. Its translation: CASIPRRTGGGTEAFF.

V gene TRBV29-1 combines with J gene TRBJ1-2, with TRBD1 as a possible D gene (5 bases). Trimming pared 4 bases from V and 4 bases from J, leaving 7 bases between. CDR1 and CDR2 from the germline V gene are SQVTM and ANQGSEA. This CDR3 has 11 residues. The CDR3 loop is CSVATVYGYTF. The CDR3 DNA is TGCAGCGTTGCGACAGTCTATGGCTACACCTTC.

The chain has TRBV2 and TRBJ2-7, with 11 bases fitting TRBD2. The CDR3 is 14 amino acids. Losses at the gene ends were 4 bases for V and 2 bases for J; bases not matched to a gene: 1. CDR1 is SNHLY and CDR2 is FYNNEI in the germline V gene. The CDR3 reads CASSGLAGPYEQYF. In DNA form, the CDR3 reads TGTGCCAGCAGTGGACTAGCGGGGCCCTACGAGCAGTACTTC.

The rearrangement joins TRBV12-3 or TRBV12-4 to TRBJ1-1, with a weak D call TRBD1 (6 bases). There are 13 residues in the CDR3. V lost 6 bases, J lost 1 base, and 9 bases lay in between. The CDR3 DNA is TGTGCCAGCAGCCGGGACACGAACACTGAAGCTTTCTTT. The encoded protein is CASSRDTNTEAFF.

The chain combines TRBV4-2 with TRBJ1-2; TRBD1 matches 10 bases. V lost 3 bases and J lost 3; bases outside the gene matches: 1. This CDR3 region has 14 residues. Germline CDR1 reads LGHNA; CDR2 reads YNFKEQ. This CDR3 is CASSHGTGDYGYTF. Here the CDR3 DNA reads TGTGCCAGCAGCCACGGGACAGGGGACTATGGCTACACCTTC.

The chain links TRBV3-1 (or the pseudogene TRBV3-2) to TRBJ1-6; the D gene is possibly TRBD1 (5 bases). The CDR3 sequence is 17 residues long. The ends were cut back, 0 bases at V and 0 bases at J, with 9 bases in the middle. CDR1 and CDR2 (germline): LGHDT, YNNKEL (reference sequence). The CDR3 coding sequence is TGTGCCAGCAGCCAAGATGGTGGGGGCTCCTATAATTCACCCCTCCACTTT. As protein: CASSQDGGGSYNSPLHF.

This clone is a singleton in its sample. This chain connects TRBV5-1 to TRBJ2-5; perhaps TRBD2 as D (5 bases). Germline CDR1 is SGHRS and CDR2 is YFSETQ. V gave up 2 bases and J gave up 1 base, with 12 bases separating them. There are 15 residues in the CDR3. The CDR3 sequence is CASSFLAWTQETQYF. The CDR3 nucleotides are TGCGCCAGCAGCTTCTTAGCGTGGACCCAAGAGACCCAGTACTTC.

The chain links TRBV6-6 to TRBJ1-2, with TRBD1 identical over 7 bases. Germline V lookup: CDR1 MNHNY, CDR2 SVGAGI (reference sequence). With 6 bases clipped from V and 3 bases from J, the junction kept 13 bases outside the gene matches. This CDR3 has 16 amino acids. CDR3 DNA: TGTGCCAGCAGGAGAGGGGCAGGGGGAAAGGACTATGGCTACACCTTC. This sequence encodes CASRRGAGGKDYGYTF.

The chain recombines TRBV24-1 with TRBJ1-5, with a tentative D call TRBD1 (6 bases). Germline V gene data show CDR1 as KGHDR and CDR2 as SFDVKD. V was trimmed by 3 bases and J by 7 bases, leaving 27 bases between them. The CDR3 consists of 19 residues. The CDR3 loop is CATSDPREGGGGRGQPQHF. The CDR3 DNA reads TGTGCCACCAGTGATCCCCGGGAAGGGGGAGGAGGGCGAGGGCAGCCCCAGCATTTT.

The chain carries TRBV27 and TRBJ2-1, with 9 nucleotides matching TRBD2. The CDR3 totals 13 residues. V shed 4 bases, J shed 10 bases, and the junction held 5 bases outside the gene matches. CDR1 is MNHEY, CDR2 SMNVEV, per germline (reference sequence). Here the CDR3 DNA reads TGTGCCAGCAGTTATGAAGCGGGGGGCGAGCAGTTCTTC. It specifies CASSYEAGGEQFF.

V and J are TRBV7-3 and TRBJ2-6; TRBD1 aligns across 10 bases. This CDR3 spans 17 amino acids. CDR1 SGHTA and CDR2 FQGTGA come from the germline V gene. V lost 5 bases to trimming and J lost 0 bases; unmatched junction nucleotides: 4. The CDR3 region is CASSRDRGFSGANVLTF. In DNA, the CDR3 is TGTGCCAGCAGCCGGGACAGGGGCTTCTCTGGGGCCAACGTCCTGACTTTC.

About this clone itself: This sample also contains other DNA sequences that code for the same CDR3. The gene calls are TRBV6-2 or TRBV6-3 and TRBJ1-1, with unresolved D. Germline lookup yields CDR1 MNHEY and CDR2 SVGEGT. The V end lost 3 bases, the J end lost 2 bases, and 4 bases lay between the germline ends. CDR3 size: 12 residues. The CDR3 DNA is TGTGCCAGCAGTTATAGTAACACTGAAGCTTTCTTT. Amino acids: CASSYSNTEAFF.

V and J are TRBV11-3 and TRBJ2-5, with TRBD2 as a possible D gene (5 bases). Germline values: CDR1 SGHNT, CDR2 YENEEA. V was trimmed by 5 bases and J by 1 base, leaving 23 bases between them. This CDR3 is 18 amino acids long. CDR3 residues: CASSLGSVTTLTQETQYF. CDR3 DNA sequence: TGTGCCAGCAGCCTAGGAAGCGTGACTACCCTGACCCAAGAGACCCAGTACTTC.

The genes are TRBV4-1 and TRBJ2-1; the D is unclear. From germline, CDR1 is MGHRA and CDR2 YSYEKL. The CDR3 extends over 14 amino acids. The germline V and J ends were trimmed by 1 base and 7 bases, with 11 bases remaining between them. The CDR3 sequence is CASSQGGARNEQFF. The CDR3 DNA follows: TGCGCCAGCAGCCAAGGCGGCGCCCGGAATGAGCAGTTCTTC.

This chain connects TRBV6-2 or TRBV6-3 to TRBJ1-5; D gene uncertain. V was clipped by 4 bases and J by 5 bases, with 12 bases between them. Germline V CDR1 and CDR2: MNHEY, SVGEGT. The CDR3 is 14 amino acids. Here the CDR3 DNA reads TGTGCCAGCAGTTTGGGCCTAGGGTATCAGCCCCAGCATTTT. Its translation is CASSLGLGYQPQHF.

As DNA, the CDR3 is TGCGCCAGCAGCCAAGATGTTGGGAGCAGGCAAGAGACCCAGTACTTC. Translation gives CASSQDVGSRQETQYF. The chain joins TRBV4-3 to TRBJ2-5, with D possibly TRBD2 on 5 matching bases. This CDR3 comprises 16 residues. Germline V gene sequence: CDR1 LGHNA, CDR2 YSLEER. Trimming cost V 0 bases and J 2 bases, with 13 bases left between them.

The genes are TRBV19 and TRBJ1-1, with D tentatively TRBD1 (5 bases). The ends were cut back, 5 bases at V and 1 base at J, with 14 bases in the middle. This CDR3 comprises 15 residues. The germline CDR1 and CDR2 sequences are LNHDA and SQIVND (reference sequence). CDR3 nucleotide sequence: TGTGCCAGTAGTTGGGGGAACGCCTGGAACACTGAAGCTTTCTTT. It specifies CASSWGNAWNTEAFF.

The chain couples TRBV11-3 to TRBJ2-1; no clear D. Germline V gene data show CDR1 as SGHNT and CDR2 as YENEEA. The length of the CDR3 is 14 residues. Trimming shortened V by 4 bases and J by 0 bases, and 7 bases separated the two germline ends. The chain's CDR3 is CASSSPHSYNEQFF. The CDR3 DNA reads TGTGCCAGCAGCTCCCCGCACTCCTACAATGAGCAGTTCTTC.

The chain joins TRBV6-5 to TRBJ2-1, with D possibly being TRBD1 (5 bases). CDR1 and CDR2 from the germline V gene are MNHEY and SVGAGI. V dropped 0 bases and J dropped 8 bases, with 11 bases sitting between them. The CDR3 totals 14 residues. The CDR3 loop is CASSYSYRRHEQFF. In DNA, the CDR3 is TGTGCCAGCAGTTACTCTTACAGGAGACATGAGCAGTTCTTC.

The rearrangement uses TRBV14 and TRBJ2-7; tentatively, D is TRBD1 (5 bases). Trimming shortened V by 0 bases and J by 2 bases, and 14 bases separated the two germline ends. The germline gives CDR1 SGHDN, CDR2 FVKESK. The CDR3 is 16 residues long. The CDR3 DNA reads TGTGCCAGCAGCCAAGATGGCCAGGGTGGGGCCTACGAGCAGTACTTC. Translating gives CASSQDGQGGAYEQYF.

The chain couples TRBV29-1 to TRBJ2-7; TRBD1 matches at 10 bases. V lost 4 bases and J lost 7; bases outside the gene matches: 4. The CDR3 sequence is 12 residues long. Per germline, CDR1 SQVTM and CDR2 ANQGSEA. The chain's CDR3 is CSVGQGAEEQYF. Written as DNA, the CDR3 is TGCAGCGTTGGACAGGGGGCGGAAGAGCAGTACTTC.

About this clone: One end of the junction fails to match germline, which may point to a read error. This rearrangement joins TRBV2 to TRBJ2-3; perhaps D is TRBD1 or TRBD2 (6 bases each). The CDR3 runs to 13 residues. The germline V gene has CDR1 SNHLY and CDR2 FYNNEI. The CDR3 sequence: CATSGGLTDTQYF. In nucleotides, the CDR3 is TGTGCCACCAGTGGGGGGCTCACAGATACGCAGTATTTT.

In nucleotides, the CDR3 is TGTGCCAGCAGTGAAGTCGGACTAGCGGGTTACGAGCAGTACTTC. This translates into CASSEVGLAGYEQYF. This chain joins TRBV6-1 and TRBJ2-7, with 11 positions matching TRBD2. This CDR3 is 15 amino acids long. Trimming cost V 1 base and J 4 bases; bases outside gene matches: 3. Germline loops: CDR1 MNHNS, CDR2 SASEGT.

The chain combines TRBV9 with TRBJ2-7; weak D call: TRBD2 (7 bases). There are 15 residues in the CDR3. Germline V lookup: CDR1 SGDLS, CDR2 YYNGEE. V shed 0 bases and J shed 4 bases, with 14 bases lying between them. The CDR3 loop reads CASSVGGGAEYEQYF. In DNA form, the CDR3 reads TGTGCCAGCAGCGTAGGAGGGGGGGCGGAGTACGAGCAGTACTTC.

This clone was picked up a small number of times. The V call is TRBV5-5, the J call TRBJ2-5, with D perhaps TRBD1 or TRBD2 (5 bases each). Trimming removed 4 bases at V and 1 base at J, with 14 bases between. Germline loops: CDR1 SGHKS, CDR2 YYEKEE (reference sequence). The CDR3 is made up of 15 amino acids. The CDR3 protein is CASSVPGRSQETQYF. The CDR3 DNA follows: TGTGCCAGCAGCGTACCGGGACGCAGCCAAGAGACCCAGTACTTC.

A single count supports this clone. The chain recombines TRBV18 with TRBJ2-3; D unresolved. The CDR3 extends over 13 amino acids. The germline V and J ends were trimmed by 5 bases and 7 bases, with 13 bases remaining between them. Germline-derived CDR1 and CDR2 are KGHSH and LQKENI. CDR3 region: CASSSEQTYTQYF. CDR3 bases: TGTGCCAGCTCATCTGAACAGACCTATACGCAGTATTTT.